Detailed here is one T cell receptor (beta chain). The sample is drawn from a study of shared T cell receptors in the human thymus. Here immunoSEQ multiplex PCR was the method, and the copy in TCRdb shows in-frame clones only, minus some. This sample yields approximately 760,000 clones, of which 70% to 90% are seen a single time; about 0.011% belongs to the top ten. This CDR3 has 15 residues. Germline-derived CDR1 and CDR2 are SGHTA and FQGNSA. Trimming at V came to 4 bases and at J to 11 bases, leaving 12 bases not matched to a gene. The same sample was also studied in work on human thymus T cells.

Sequencing used thymocytes. The chain has TRBV7-2 and TRBJ1-1; TRBD1 aligns across 11 bases. The TCR originated in a girl under two years old with a congenital heart defect. As DNA, the CDR3 is TGTGCCAGCAGCTCGAGGGGGACAGGGGGAGGTAGGGCTTTCTTT. Its translation is CASSSRGTGGGRAFF.